These 6 T cell receptor beta chains were sequenced from one sample in a study of CD8+ T cells in alopecia areata. Extraction of RNA preceded its reverse transcription into cDNA, which served as the sequencing template. TCRdb's copy holds only in-frame clones and misses some; the assay was immunoSEQ multiplex PCR. The data hold under 350,000 clones, with 58% observed a single time. Regarding treatment: oral pan-JAK inhibitor, 5-10 mg twice daily. The sample in question was CD4+ T cells sorted from blood, obtained at week 24, from a patient treated with tofacitinib. Source of these receptors: a human donor with alopecia areata.

The chain combines TRBV7-2 with TRBJ2-7, with no clear D. V was shortened by 1 base and J by 2 bases, with 3 bases between the two germline ends. Germline V CDR1 and CDR2: SGHTA, FQGNSA. The CDR3 has 12 amino acids. CDR3 sequence: CASSLVPYEQYF. The CDR3 DNA sequence: TGTGCCAGCAGCTTAGTACCCTACGAGCAGTACTTC.

For the CDR3, the DNA is TGTGCCAGCAGCCGCGGACAGGGTTCGGTAAGAGGGACTGAAGCTTTCTTT. Residues: CASSRGQGSVRGTEAFF. J is TRBJ1-1 and V is TRBV7-9; TRBD1 matches 8 bases. Trimming at V came to 5 bases and at J to 5 bases, leaving 16 bases not matched to a gene. CDR1 is SEHNR and CDR2 is FQNEAQ in the germline V gene (reference sequence). The CDR3 totals 17 residues.

This rearrangement joins TRBV28 to TRBJ2-5, with D perhaps matching TRBD2 (5 bases). The V end lost 6 bases, the J end lost 5 bases, and 10 bases lay between the germline ends. The CDR3 covers 12 residues. Germline V lookup: CDR1 MDHEN, CDR2 SYDVKM. CDR3 nucleotides: TGTGCCAGCAGAAGAGGGCGGGAGACCCAGTACTTC. Its protein product is CASRRGRETQYF.

This clone was counted only a few times. This chain joins TRBV7-9 and TRBJ2-5; D is possibly TRBD2 (6 bases). CDR3 size: 18 residues. Trimming pared 3 bases from V and 0 bases from J, leaving 20 bases between. Per germline, CDR1 SEHNR and CDR2 FQNEAQ (reference sequence). The CDR3, as DNA: TGTGCCAGCAGCTTGGGAGGCAGGGCATCTCCCTACCAAGAGACCCAGTACTTC. Protein product: CASSLGGRASPYQETQYF.

This chain joins TRBV18 and TRBJ1-1; tentative D call: TRBD1 (5 bases). Trimming cost V 0 bases and J 4 bases, with 9 bases left between them. Germline lookup yields CDR1 KGHSH and CDR2 LQKENI. This CDR3 is built from 14 residues. DNA of the CDR3: TGTGCCAGCTCACCACCAAAGGGGAGCACTGAAGCTTTCTTT. This encodes CASSPPKGSTEAFF.

This chain joins TRBV6-5 and TRBJ1-1; tentative D call: TRBD1 (5 bases). The CDR3 covers 13 residues. V gave up 0 bases and J gave up 10 bases, with 12 bases separating them. Germline V gives CDR1 MNHEY, CDR2 SVGAGI. CDR3: CASSYSWGLGAFF. CDR3 nucleotides: TGTGCCAGCAGTTACTCTTGGGGACTTGGAGCTTTCTTT.